This TCR beta chain was documented in a study of cytomegalovirus exposure and HLA in healthy donors. Study-wide results and caveats: The authors enumerated some 170 TCR beta chains as linked to cytomegalovirus. Clonal expansion, a later analysis showed, was greater in HLA-associated TCR beta chains than in equally common others.

At collection, donors were nominally healthy, but unrecorded immune exposures were probable. Per the germline V gene, CDR1 is SGHTA and CDR2 is FQGNSA. The CDR3 is made up of 12 amino acids. PCR involved 60 Vbeta and 13 Jbeta primers. The repertoire was sequenced with immunoSEQ multiplex PCR; TCRdb's copy has only in-frame clones and lacks some. The sample table sets out about 130,000 clones. A note on this clone: Its antigen remains unknown. At one end the junction does not follow the germline gene, possibly because of a read error.

The rearrangement joins TRBV7-2 to TRBJ1-6, with 10 bases aligning to TRBD1. This TCR was recovered from a man aged 18 to 29 in good health and CMV-seronegative. The specimen was PBMCs. CDR3 bases: TGTGCCAACTCGAAACTTGGGACAGGGGCTTACTTT. Its protein product is CANSKLGTGAYF.